This TCR beta chain originates from a study of B cell selection in AIRE deficiency. Study-wide points: Healthy donors alone shared under 35% of thousands of Treg sequences; patients alone about 10%.

Sorting defined conventional CD4 T cells as CD4+CD127+. V dropped 0 bases and J dropped 7 bases, with 7 bases sitting between them. Germline CDR1 reads SGDLS; CDR2 reads YYNGEE. CDR3 length equals 12 residues. Details on this clone: Its cognate antigen is unknown.

In the original processing: Conventional T cell pools: 1x10^5 or so distinct patient, some 1.3x10^5 donor TCRbeta sequences. Profiled with immunoSEQ multiplex PCR; TCRdb holds only in-frame clones, not every one. V and J calls plus clone size are reproduced from that table; the DNA served to infer D and trimming. Here the sample spans approximately 25,000 clones, roughly 95% being singletons. The specimen was CD4+CD127+ conventional T cells sorted from PBMCs. The receptor was derived from a human donor in good health. The J gene is TRBJ1-2, the V gene TRBV9; the D is unclear. As DNA, the CDR3 is TGTGCCAGCAGCGTAGGCAAGGTTGGCTACACCTTC. Amino acids: CASSVGKVGYTF.